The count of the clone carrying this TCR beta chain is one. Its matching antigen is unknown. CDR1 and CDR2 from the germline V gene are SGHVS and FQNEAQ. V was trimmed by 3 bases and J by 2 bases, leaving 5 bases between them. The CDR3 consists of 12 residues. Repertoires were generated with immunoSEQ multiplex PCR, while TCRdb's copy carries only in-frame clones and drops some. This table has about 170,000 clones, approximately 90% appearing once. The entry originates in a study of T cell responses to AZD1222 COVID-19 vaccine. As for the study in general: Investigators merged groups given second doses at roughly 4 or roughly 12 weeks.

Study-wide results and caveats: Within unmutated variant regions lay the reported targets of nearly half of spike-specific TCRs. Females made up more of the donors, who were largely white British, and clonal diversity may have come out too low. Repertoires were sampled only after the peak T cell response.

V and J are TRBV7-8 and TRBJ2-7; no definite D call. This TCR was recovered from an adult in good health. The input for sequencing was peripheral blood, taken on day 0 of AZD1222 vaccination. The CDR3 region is CASSFYPYEQYF. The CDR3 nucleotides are TGTGCCAGCAGCTTCTACCCCTACGAGCAGTACTTC.